In its sample, the clone carrying this TCR beta chain was seen a few times. The record originates from a study of control samples from healthy donors and cancer patients. Between the trimmed V and J ends, which lost 4 bases and 5 bases, there was a span of 15 bases. Germline CDR1 and CDR2: SGDLS and YYNGEE. This CDR3 is 14 amino acids long. Sequenced by immunoSEQ multiplex PCR; TCRdb stores in-frame clones only, minus some. The sample consists of 150,000 to 200,000 clones, around 87% of them appearing once. This chain uses TRBV9 with TRBJ2-5; no clear D gene. The source of this sequence is a woman in her fifties or sixties in good health. Sequenced material: blood. The CDR3 nucleotides are TGTGCCAGCAGCCCTGAGGCCCGCGTTGAGACCCAGTACTTC. It is translated as CASSPEARVETQYF.